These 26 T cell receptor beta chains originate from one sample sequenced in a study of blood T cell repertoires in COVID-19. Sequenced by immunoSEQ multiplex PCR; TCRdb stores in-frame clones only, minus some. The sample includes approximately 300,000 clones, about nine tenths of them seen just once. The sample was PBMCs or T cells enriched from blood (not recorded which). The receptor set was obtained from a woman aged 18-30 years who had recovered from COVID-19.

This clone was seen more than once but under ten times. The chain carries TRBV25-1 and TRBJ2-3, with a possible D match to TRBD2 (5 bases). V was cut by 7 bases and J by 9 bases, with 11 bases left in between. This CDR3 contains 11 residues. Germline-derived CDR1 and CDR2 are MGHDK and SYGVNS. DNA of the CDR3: TGTGCCAGCAATTTCGGGGAAACGCAGTATTTT. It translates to CASNFGETQYF.

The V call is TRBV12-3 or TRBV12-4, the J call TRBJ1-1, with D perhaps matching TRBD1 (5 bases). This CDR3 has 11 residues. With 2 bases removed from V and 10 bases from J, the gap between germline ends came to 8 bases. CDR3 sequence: CASSLFGGAFF. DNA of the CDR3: TGTGCCAGCAGTTTATTCGGGGGAGCTTTCTTT.

CDR3 sequence (DNA): TGTGCCTGGATAGGAGGGGGCTCTGAAGCTTTCTTT. Its translation is CAWIGGGSEAFF. The chain has TRBV30 and TRBJ1-1; 7 positions agree with TRBD1. J lost 6 bases, V lost 4 bases, and 5 bases had no gene match. This CDR3 is built from 12 residues. Germline lookup yields CDR1 GTSNPN and CDR2 SVGIG (reference sequence).

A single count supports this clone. The CDR3: CASSPINRDPNEKLFF. CDR3 DNA: TGCGCCAGCAGCCCCATAAACCGGGATCCAAATGAAAAACTGTTTTTT. The chain is built from TRBV4-1 and TRBJ1-4, with D unresolved. The CDR3 is made up of 16 amino acids. Germline V gives CDR1 MGHRA, CDR2 YSYEKL. The ends were cut back, 4 bases at V and 5 bases at J, with 17 bases in the middle.

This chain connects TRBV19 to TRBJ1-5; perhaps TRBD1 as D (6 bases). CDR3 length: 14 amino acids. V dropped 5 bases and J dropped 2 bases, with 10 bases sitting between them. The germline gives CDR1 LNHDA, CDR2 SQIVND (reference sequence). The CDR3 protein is CASSLNRGNQPQHF. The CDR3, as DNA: TGTGCCAGTAGTCTAAACAGGGGCAATCAGCCCCAGCATTTT.

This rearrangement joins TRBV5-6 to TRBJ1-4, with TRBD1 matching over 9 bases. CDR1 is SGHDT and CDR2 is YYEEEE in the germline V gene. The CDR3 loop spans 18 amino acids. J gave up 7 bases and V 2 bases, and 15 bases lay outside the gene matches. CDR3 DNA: TGTGCCAGCAGCTTCTCCGGGACAGGGTCTATTTTAGGTGAAAAACTGTTTTTT. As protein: CASSFSGTGSILGEKLFF. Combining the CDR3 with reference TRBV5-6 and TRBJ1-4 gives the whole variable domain DAGVTQSPTHLIKTRGQQVTLRCSPKSGHDTVSWYQQALGQGPQFIFQYYEEEERQRGNFPDRFSGHQFPNYSSELNVNALLLGDSALYLCASSFSGTGSILGEKLFFGSGTQLSVL.

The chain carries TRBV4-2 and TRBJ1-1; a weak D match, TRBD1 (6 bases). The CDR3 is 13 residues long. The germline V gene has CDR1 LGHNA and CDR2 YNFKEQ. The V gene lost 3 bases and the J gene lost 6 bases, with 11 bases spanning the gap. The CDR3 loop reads CASSQLQGSEAFF. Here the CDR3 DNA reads TGTGCCAGCAGCCAGCTACAGGGTTCTGAAGCTTTCTTT.

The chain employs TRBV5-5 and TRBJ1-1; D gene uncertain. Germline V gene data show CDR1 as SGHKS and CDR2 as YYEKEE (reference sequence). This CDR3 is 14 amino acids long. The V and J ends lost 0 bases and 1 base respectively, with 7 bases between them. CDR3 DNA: TGTGCCAGCAGCTTGGTTTCGGGGAACACTGAAGCTTTCTTT. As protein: CASSLVSGNTEAFF.

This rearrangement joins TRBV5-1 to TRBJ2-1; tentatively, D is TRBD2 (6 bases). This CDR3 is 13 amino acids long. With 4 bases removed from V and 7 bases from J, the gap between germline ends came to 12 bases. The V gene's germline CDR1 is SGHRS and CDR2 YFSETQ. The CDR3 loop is CASSPRLVNEQFF. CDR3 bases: TGCGCCAGCAGCCCCAGACTAGTAAATGAGCAGTTCTTC.

CDR3 region: CASSLVPGSAYEQYF. The CDR3 bases are TGCGCCAGCAGCTTGGTTCCGGGATCAGCCTACGAGCAGTACTTC. This chain links TRBV5-1 with TRBJ2-7; D may be TRBD2 (5 bases). The CDR3 runs 15 residues. Germline lookup yields CDR1 SGHRS and CDR2 YFSETQ. Trimming shortened V by 0 bases and J by 2 bases, and 12 bases separated the two germline ends.

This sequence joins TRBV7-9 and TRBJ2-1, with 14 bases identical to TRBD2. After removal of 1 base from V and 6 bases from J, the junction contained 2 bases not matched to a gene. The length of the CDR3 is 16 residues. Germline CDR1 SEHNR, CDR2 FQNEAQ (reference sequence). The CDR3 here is CASSLGGTSGSNEQFF. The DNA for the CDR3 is TGTGCCAGCAGCTTAGGAGGGACTAGCGGGAGCAATGAGCAGTTCTTC.

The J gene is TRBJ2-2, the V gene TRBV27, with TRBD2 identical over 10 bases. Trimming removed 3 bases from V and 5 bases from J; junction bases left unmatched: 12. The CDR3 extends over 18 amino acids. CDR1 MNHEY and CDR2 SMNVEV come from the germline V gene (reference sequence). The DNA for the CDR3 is TGTGCCAGCAGTTTCGCACCCAGCGGGAGGGGGTCGACCGGGGAGCTGTTTTTT. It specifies CASSFAPSGRGSTGELFF.

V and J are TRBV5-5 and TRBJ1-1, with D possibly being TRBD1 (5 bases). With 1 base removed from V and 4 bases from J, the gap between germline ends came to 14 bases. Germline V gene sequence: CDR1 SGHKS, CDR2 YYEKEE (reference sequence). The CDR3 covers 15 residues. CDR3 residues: CASSLQGSRGTEAFF. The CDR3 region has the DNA TGTGCCAGCAGCTTGCAGGGATCTAGGGGCACTGAAGCTTTCTTT.

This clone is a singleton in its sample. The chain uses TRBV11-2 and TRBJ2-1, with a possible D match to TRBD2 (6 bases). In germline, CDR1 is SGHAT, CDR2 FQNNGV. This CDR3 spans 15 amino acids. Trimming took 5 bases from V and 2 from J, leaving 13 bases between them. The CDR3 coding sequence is TGTGCCAGCAGCCCAAATGGAGGGGCCTACAATGAGCAGTTCTTC. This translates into CASSPNGGAYNEQFF.

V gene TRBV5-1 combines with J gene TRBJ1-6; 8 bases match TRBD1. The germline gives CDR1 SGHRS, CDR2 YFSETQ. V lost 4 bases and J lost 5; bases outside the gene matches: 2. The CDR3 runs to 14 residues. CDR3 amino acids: CASSLGQDNSPLHF. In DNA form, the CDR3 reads TGCGCCAGCAGCCTGGGACAGGATAATTCACCCCTCCACTTT.

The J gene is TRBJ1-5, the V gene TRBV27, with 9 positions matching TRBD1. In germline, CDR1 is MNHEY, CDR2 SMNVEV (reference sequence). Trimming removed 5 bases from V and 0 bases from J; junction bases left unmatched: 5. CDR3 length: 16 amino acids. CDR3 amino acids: CASSVGTGYSNQPQHF. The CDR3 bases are TGTGCCAGCAGTGTCGGGACAGGGTATAGCAATCAGCCCCAGCATTTT.

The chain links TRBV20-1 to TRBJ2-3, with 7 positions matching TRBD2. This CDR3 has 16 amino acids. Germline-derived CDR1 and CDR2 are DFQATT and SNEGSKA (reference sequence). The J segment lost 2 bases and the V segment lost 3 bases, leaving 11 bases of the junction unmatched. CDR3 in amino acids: CSASLGLADITDTQYF. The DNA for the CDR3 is TGCAGTGCTAGTTTAGGGCTAGCGGATATCACAGATACGCAGTATTTT.

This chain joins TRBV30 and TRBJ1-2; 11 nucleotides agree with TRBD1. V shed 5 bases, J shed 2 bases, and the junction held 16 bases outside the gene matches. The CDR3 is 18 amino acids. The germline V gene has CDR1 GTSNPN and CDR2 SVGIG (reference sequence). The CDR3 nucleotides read TGTGCCTGGGTAGCCCTAGGGACAGGGGGGGCCGGGAACTATGGCTACACCTTC. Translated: CAWVALGTGGAGNYGYTF.

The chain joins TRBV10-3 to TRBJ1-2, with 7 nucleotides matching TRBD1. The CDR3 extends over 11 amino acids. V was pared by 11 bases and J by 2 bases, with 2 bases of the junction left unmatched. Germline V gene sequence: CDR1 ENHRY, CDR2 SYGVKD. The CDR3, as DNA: TGTGCCTCAGGGGGAAACTATGGCTACACCTTC. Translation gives CASGGNYGYTF.

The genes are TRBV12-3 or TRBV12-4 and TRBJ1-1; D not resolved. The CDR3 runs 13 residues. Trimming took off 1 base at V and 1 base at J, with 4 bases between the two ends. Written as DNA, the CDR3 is TGTGCCAGCAGTTTAGGAGCGAACACTGAAGCTTTCTTT. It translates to CASSLGANTEAFF.

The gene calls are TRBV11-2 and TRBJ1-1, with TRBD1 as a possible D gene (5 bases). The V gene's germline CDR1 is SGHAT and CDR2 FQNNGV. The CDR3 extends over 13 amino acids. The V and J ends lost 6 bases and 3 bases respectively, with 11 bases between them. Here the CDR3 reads CASSIDRDTEAFF. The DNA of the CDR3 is TGTGCCAGCAGTATCGACAGAGACACTGAAGCTTTCTTT.

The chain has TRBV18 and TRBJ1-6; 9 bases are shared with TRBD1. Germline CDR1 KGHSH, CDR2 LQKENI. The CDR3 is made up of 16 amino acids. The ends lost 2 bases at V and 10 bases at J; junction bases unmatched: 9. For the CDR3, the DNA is TGTGCCAGCTCACCAGAGCTCGGACAGGGGTTATCACCCCTCCACTTT. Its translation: CASSPELGQGLSPLHF.

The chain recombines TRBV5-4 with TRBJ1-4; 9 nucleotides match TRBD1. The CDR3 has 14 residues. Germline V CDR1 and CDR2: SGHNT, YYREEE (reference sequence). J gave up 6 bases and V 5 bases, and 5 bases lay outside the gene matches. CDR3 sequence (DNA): TGTGCCAGCAGGTCACAGGGGGCGGATGAAAAACTGTTTTTT. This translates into CASRSQGADEKLFF. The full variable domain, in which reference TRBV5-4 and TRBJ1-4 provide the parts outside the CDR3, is ETGVTQSPTHLIKTRGQQVTLRCSSQSGHNTVSWYQQALGQGPQFIFQYYREEENGRGNFPPRFSGLQFPNYSSELNVNALELDDSALYLCASRSQGADEKLFFGSGTQLSVL.

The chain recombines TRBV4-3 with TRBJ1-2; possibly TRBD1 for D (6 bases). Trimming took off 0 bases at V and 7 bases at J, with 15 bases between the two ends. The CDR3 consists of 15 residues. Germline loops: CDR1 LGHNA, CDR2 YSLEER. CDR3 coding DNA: TGCGCCAGCAGCCAAGATACAGGGAGGGCAGGTGGCTACACCTTC. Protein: CASSQDTGRAGGYTF.

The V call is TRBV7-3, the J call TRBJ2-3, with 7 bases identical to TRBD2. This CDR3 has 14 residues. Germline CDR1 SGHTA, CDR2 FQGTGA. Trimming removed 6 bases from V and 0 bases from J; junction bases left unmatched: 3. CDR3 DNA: TGTGCCAGCAGGAGCGGGGCTAGCACAGATACGCAGTATTTT. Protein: CASRSGASTDTQYF.

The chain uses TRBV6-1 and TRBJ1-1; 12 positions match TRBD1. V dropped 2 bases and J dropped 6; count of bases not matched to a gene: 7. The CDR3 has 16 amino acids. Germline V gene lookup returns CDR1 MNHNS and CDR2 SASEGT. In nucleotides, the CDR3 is TGTGCCAGCAGTGAACCGGGACAGGGGGCATTCGCTGAAGCTTTCTTT. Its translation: CASSEPGQGAFAEAFF.